This T cell receptor (beta chain) was found in a study of T-cell reconstitution after alpha-beta-depleted transplantation in children. The TCRbeta library was prepared with unique molecular identifiers. One entry per CDR3 protein results from TCRdb running MiXCR on the PCR reads. Of about 250,000 distinct CDR3 sequences detected, more than 20% appear once; the ten largest clones hold around 4.8%. V shed 7 bases and J 3 bases; nucleotides not matched to a gene: 4. The CDR3 spans 14 residues. CDR1 MDHEN and CDR2 SYDVKM come from the germline V gene. The source of this sequence is a female patient aged 2 to 10 who had a stem cell transplant for congenital amegakaryocytic thrombocytopenia, so the T cells may come from the graft donor. The sequencing here drew on PBMCs, mostly from graft donor cells, taken 360 days after TCRalphabeta/CD19-depleted stem cell transplant. The chain employs TRBV28 and TRBJ2-3; 10 positions match TRBD2. Here the CDR3 DNA reads TGTGCCAGCATGACTAGCGGGCGGACAGATACGCAGTATTTT. Encoded protein: CASMTSGRTDTQYF.